Each of the 27 T cell receptor beta chains below was sequenced from the same sample in a study of T cells in Graves' hyperthyroidism and ophthalmopathy. The investigators amplified TCR beta CDR3 regions from RNA transcripts. With the HTBI primer set, the TCR CDR3 went through a first round of RT-PCR. TCRdb re-called the multiplex PCR reads with MiXCR, one entry per CDR3 protein. Counted here are some 550,000 distinct CDR3 sequences, less than 25% occurring once; the ten biggest clones make up approximately 25%. Sequenced material: blood. The receptors come from a man aged 18 to 30 with Graves' hyperthyroidism.

V is TRBV29-1 and J is TRBJ1-2; TRBD1 is a possible D gene (5 bases). The CDR3 has 14 amino acids. CDR1 and CDR2 (germline): SQVTM, ANQGSEA. Trimming removed 4 bases at V and 4 bases at J, with 16 bases between. The CDR3 region has the DNA TGCAGCGTTGCCGGCGGGGGGGGTTCCTATGGCTACACCTTC. Protein sequence: CSVAGGGGSYGYTF.

This clonotype was detected ten times or more. The chain is built from TRBV2 and TRBJ1-2; the D gene is possibly TRBD1 (6 bases). V was trimmed by 5 bases and J by 2 bases, leaving 12 bases between them. Germline values: CDR1 SNHLY, CDR2 FYNNEI. The CDR3 covers 14 residues. In DNA, the CDR3 is TGTGCCAGCAGTCGACGGGGGCAGAACTATGGCTACACCTTC. Protein product: CASSRRGQNYGYTF.

This clonotype has at least ten counts. The CDR3: CASSDRQAGTGELFF. The CDR3 nucleotides read TGTGCCAGCAGCGATCGACAGGCGGGTACCGGGGAGCTGTTTTTT. The chain carries TRBV11-3 and TRBJ2-2, with D possibly matching TRBD1 (6 bases). Looked up from germline, CDR1 is SGHNT and CDR2 is YENEEA. This CDR3 is built from 15 residues. Trimming removed 5 bases at V and 5 bases at J, with 15 bases between.

CDR3 sequence: CASSLKSLTYEQYF. Written as DNA, the CDR3 is TGCGCCAGCAGCTTGAAGAGTCTCACCTACGAGCAGTACTTC. The genes are TRBV5-1 and TRBJ2-7; D is ambiguous. CDR1 and CDR2 from the germline V gene are SGHRS and YFSETQ. V shed 1 base and J shed 2 bases, with 10 bases lying between them. This CDR3 contains 14 residues.

The CDR3 nucleotides are TGCGCCAGCAGCTTGGTCCCAGGGGTGAACACTGAAGCTTTCTTT. Amino acid sequence: CASSLVPGVNTEAFF. V is TRBV5-1 and J is TRBJ1-1; perhaps TRBD1 as D (6 bases). In germline, CDR1 is SGHRS, CDR2 YFSETQ. V was shortened by 0 bases and J by 0 bases, with 9 bases between the two germline ends. This CDR3 contains 15 residues. The full variable domain, in which reference TRBV5-1 and TRBJ1-1 provide the parts outside the CDR3, is KAGVTQTPRYLIKTRGQQVTLSCSPISGHRSVSWYQQTPGQGLQFLFEYFSETQRNKGNFPGRFSGRQFSNSRSEMNVSTLELGDSALYLCASSLVPGVNTEAFFGQGTRLTVV.

About this clonotype: At one boundary the junction diverges from the germline segment, which might be a read error. This chain uses TRBV12-3 or TRBV12-4 with TRBJ2-7, with D tentatively TRBD1 (7 bases). CDR3 length: 15 residues. CDR3 amino acids: CATTEGTAPSFEQYF. CDR3 coding DNA: TGTGCCACCACGGAGGGGACAGCCCCTTCCTTCGAGCAGTACTTC.

This chain links TRBV5-1 with TRBJ2-6; D assignment may be TRBD1 or TRBD2 (5 bases each). Trimming cost V 0 bases and J 14 bases, with 15 bases left between them. The CDR3 is 14 residues long. Germline loops: CDR1 SGHRS, CDR2 YFSETQ. The CDR3 sequence is CASSLEVGTEILTF. The CDR3, as DNA: TGCGCCAGCAGCTTGGAGGTGGGGACCGAGATCCTGACTTTC.

This rearrangement joins TRBV6-1 to TRBJ1-2, with D perhaps matching TRBD1 (6 bases). V gave up 1 base and J gave up 2 bases, with 11 bases separating them. The CDR3 totals 15 residues. Germline values: CDR1 MNHNS, CDR2 SASEGT. The chain's CDR3 is CASSEGPTGNYGYTF. DNA of the CDR3: TGTGCCAGCAGTGAAGGGCCCACAGGGAACTATGGCTACACCTTC.

This clonotype was counted at least ten times. The chain combines TRBV7-2 with TRBJ1-1; the D is unclear. This CDR3 region has 17 residues. CDR1 and CDR2 (germline): SGHTA, FQGNSA. V was pared by 0 bases and J by 1 base, with 15 bases between. CDR3 in amino acids: CASSLATAFTKNTEAFF. The DNA of the CDR3 is TGTGCCAGCAGCTTAGCTACCGCCTTTACTAAGAACACTGAAGCTTTCTTT. Full variable domain (outside the CDR3, taken from reference TRBV7-2 and TRBJ1-1): GAGVSQSPSNKVTEKGKDVELRCDPISGHTALYWYRQSLGQGLEFLIYFQGNSAPDKSGLPSDRFSAERTGGSVSTLTIQRTQQEDSAVYLCASSLATAFTKNTEAFFGQGTRLTVV.

Many counts were recorded for this clonotype. This chain connects TRBV12-3 or TRBV12-4 to TRBJ2-7; no clear D gene. This CDR3 is built from 13 residues. The V end lost 4 bases, the J end lost 4 bases, and 11 bases lay between the germline ends. This chain's CDR3 is CASSWSLRYEQYF. In nucleotides, the CDR3 is TGTGCCAGCAGTTGGTCCCTTCGGTACGAGCAGTACTTC.

Ten or more counts support this clonotype. J is TRBJ2-7 and V is TRBV5-1, with D possibly TRBD1 on 6 matching bases. With 3 bases removed from V and 3 bases from J, the gap between germline ends came to 10 bases. CDR3 length: 13 residues. Germline V gene lookup returns CDR1 SGHRS and CDR2 YFSETQ. CDR3 amino acids: CASSWDTSYEQYF. The CDR3 region has the DNA TGCGCCAGCAGCTGGGACACAAGCTACGAGCAGTACTTC.

The chain uses TRBV6-9 and TRBJ1-1, with D possibly TRBD1 on 6 matching bases. Looked up from germline, CDR1 is MNHGY and CDR2 is SVAAGI. The CDR3 covers 16 residues. The germline V and J ends were trimmed by 7 bases and 2 bases, with 20 bases remaining between them. CDR3 sequence: CASTSSTQGTNTEAFF. The CDR3 bases are TGTGCCAGCACCTCCTCAACCCAGGGGACCAACACTGAAGCTTTCTTT.

Many counts were recorded for this clonotype. The chain links TRBV15 to TRBJ1-2; D remains unclear. Germline values: CDR1 LNHNV, CDR2 YYDKDF (reference sequence). V gave up 0 bases and J gave up 8 bases, with 7 bases separating them. This CDR3 has 12 residues. This CDR3 reads CATSRDRRGYTF. CDR3 nucleotide sequence: TGTGCCACCAGCAGAGATCGGAGGGGCTACACCTTC.

In its sample, this clonotype was seen a few times. Germline is not matched at one junction end, which may reflect a read error. The V and J genes are TRBV12-5 and TRBJ2-4; TRBD1 might be the D (6 bases). From germline, CDR1 is LGHNT and CDR2 FRNRAP. The CDR3 contains 15 residues. The CDR3, as DNA: TGTGCTAGTGGGACAGGATTGAAGGCCAAAAACATTAAGTACTTC. Translated: CASGTGLKAKNIKYF.

A remark on this clonotype: Without the conserved terminal phenylalanine or tryptophan, this CDR3 likely stems from a read error. The chain has TRBV2 and TRBJ1-5; no clear D gene. This CDR3 has 12 amino acids. The germline V gene has CDR1 SNHLY and CDR2 FYNNEI. Trimming left V 6 bases short and J 9 bases short, with 12 bases between. The CDR3 here is CASSVHLTPQHV. The CDR3 bases are TGTGCCAGCAGCGTTCACTTGACGCCCCAGCATGTT.

The genes are TRBV19 and TRBJ1-6; D gene unclear. V lost 3 bases to trimming and J lost 6 bases, with 9 bases between them. Germline V CDR1 and CDR2: LNHDA, SQIVND (reference sequence). The CDR3 has 14 amino acids. The CDR3 region is CASSMRSANSPLHF. The DNA of the CDR3 is TGTGCCAGTAGTATGCGCAGCGCTAATTCACCCCTCCACTTT. Combining the CDR3 with reference TRBV19 and TRBJ1-6 gives the whole variable domain DGGITQSPKYLFRKEGQNVTLSCEQNLNHDAMYWYRQDPGQGLRLIYYSQIVNDFQKGDIAEGYSVSREKKESFPLTVTSAQKNPTAFYLCASSMRSANSPLHFGNGTRLTVT.

This clonotype was seen ten or more times. This rearrangement joins TRBV12-3 or TRBV12-4 to TRBJ1-3; D might be TRBD1 (5 bases). The CDR3 is made up of 13 amino acids. The V gene lost 7 bases and the J gene lost 7 bases, with 14 bases spanning the gap. The CDR3 DNA is TGTGCCAGCACTCCAGGGACTTTCAACACCATATATTTT. Amino acid sequence: CASTPGTFNTIYF.

This clonotype has just a few counts. This sequence joins TRBV12-3 or TRBV12-4 and TRBJ1-1, with a possible D match to TRBD1 (6 bases). The CDR3 runs to 13 residues. V lost 6 bases and J lost 4, with 12 bases in between. CDR3 coding DNA: TGTGCCAGCAGCCGACAGGTGGCCACTGAAGCTTTCTTT. It codes for CASSRQVATEAFF.

CDR3 bases: TGTGCCGGTGAAACAGGGGGTCACGGGGAGCTGTTTTTT. Protein: CAGETGGHGELFF. This rearrangement joins TRBV6-1 to TRBJ2-2, with 8 positions matching TRBD1. Germline V gene sequence: CDR1 MNHNS, CDR2 SASEGT. V trimming: 11 bases; J trimming: 7 bases; junction bases outside the gene matches: 9. This CDR3 contains 13 residues.

This clonotype was seen many times. V is TRBV6-1 and J is TRBJ2-7; D may be TRBD2 (6 bases). Trimming removed 2 bases from V and 3 bases from J, with 11 bases in between. The CDR3 has 14 residues. Germline V gene sequence: CDR1 MNHNS, CDR2 SASEGT. The CDR3 coding sequence is TGTGCCAGCAGTGAATTCGGAGGGGACTACGAGCAGTACTTC. Protein: CASSEFGGDYEQYF.

This clonotype was observed many times. This chain uses TRBV29-1 with TRBJ1-1; D is unclear. This CDR3 spans 12 amino acids. V was pared by 7 bases and J by 6 bases, with 15 bases between. Germline assignment: CDR1 SQVTM and CDR2 ANQGSEA. The CDR3 spells CSAPGETSEAFF. The CDR3 DNA reads as TGCAGCGCCCCCGGGGAGACTTCTGAAGCTTTCTTT. The entire variable domain, with the rest obtained from reference TRBV29-1 and TRBJ1-1, is as follows: SAVISQKPSRDICQRGTSLTIQCQVDSQVTMMFWYRQQPGQSLTLIATANQGSEATYESGFVIDKFPISRPNLTFSTLTVSNMSPEDSSIYLCSAPGETSEAFFGQGTRLTVV.

The chain combines TRBV6-5 with TRBJ2-7; D is ambiguous. The CDR3 spans 16 residues. The germline V gene encodes CDR1 MNHEY and CDR2 SVGAGI. The V end lost 0 bases, the J end lost 0 bases, and 12 bases lay between the germline ends. The CDR3 spells CASSYSRRLISYEQYF. CDR3 DNA: TGTGCCAGCAGTTACTCCCGCAGACTTATCTCCTACGAGCAGTACTTC.

The sample holds many counts of this clonotype. This rearrangement joins TRBV12-5 to TRBJ1-1, with D hard to call. The CDR3 covers 15 residues. The V gene lost 0 bases and the J gene lost 3 bases, with 11 bases spanning the gap. Germline V gene sequence: CDR1 LGHNT, CDR2 FRNRAP. CDR3 nucleotides: TGTGCTAGTGGTTTGGTGGTGGGAGGGTACACTGAAGCTTTCTTT. It codes for CASGLVVGGYTEAFF.

The J gene is TRBJ2-4, the V gene TRBV6-1, with D perhaps assigned TRBD1 or TRBD2 (5 bases each). The length of the CDR3 is 15 residues. CDR1 is MNHNS and CDR2 is SASEGT in the germline V gene. Trimming pared 5 bases from V and 3 bases from J, leaving 14 bases between. The CDR3 reads CASSPQGPSKNIQYF. In DNA form, the CDR3 reads TGTGCCAGCAGTCCCCAGGGACCGAGCAAAAACATTCAGTACTTC.

The CDR3 protein is CASSFRGWGTRSQSQYF. The CDR3 nucleotides are TGTGCCAGCAGTTTTAGGGGTTGGGGGACACGGAGTCAATCGCAGTATTTT. The chain joins TRBV12-3 or TRBV12-4 to TRBJ2-3, with D tentatively TRBD1 (6 bases). The CDR3 consists of 17 residues. V lost 3 bases to trimming and J lost 10 bases, with 26 bases between them.

This clonotype was seen more than once but under ten times. The chain is built from TRBV12-3 or TRBV12-4 and TRBJ2-5; TRBD2 agrees at 11 bases. The V gene end was trimmed by 10 bases and the J gene end by 5 bases; junction bases not matched to a gene: 12. This CDR3 is built from 15 residues. CDR3 in DNA: TGTGCCACCCAGGACAGTCGACTAGCGGGGGAGACCCAGTACTTC. It encodes CATQDSRLAGETQYF.

This clonotype was seen ten or more times. The chain has TRBV6-5 and TRBJ1-1; 11 nucleotides align to TRBD1. CDR1 is MNHEY, CDR2 SVGAGI, per germline. The CDR3 extends over 14 amino acids. Germline trimming cut 5 bases from V and 4 bases from J; bases unmatched to any gene: 3. CDR3 in DNA: TGTGCCAGCAGTACCGGGACAGGGGGCACTGAAGCTTTCTTT. This sequence encodes CASSTGTGGTEAFF.